The clone carrying this T cell receptor beta chain has at least ten counts. The sample originates from a study of T-cell reconstitution after alpha-beta-depleted transplantation in children. The TCRbeta library was prepared with unique molecular identifiers. A single record per CDR3 protein comes from TCRdb applying MiXCR to the PCR reads. The sample has more than 85,000 distinct CDR3 sequences, 10% seen once. The CDR3 extends over 16 amino acids. Germline V CDR1 and CDR2: LGHNT, FRNRAP. The V gene end was trimmed by 1 base and the J gene end by 2 bases; junction bases not matched to a gene: 3. Source: PBMCs from the stem cell graft donor, taken from the stem cell graft. J is TRBJ2-5 and V is TRBV12-5; TRBD2 matches 11 bases. The TCR was taken from a human donor who donated a stem cell graft to a child with acute lymphoblastic leukemia. The CDR3 nucleotides are TGTGCTAGTGGTTTGGACACTAGCGGGAGTCAAGAGACCCAGTACTTC. Translated, it gives CASGLDTSGSQETQYF.